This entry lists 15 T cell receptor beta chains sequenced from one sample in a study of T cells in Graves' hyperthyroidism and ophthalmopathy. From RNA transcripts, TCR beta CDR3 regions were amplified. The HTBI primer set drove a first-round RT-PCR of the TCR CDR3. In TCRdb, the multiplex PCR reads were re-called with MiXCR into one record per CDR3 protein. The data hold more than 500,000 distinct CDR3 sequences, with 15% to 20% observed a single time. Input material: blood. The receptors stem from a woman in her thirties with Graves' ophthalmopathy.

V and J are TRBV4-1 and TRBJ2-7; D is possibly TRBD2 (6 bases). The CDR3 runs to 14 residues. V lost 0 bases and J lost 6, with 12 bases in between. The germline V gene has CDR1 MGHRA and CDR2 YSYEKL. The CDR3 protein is CASSQEGGIVEQYF. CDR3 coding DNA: TGCGCCAGCAGCCAAGAAGGCGGGATAGTCGAGCAGTACTTC.

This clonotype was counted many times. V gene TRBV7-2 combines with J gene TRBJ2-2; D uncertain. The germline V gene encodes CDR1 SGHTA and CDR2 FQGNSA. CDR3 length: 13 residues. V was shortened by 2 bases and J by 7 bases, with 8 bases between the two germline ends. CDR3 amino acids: CASSLFRHGELFF. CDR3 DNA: TGTGCCAGCAGCTTATTTCGTCACGGGGAGCTGTTTTTT.

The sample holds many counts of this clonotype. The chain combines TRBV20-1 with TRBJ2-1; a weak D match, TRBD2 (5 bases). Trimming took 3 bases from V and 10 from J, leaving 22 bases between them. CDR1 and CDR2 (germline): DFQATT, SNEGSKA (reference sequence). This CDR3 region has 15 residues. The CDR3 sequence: CSARIGRDWYAEQFF. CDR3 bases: TGCAGTGCTAGGATCGGTCGGGATTGGTACGCGGAGCAGTTCTTC.

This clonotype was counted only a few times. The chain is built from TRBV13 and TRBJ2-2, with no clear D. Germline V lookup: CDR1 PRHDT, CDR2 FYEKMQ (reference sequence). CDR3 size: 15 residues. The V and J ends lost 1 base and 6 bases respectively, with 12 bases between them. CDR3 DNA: TGTGCCAGCAGCTTAGAATCTATGGTATCCGGGGAGCTGTTTTTT. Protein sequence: CASSLESMVSGELFF.

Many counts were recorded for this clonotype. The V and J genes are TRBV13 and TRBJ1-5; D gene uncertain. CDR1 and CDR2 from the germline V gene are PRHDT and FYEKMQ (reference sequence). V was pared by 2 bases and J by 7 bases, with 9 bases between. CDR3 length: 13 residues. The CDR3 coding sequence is TGTGCCAGCAGCTTAAGCCCTGGACAGCCCCAGCATTTT. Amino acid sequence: CASSLSPGQPQHF.

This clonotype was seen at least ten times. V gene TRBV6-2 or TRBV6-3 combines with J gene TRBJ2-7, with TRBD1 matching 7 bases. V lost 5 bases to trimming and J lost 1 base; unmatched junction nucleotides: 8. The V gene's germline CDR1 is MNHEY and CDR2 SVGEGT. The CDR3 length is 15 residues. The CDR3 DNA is TGTGCCAGCAGTCCGGGACAGAGGGTTTCCTACGAGCAGTACTTC. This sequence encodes CASSPGQRVSYEQYF.

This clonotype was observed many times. The CDR3 loop reads CASSLRANSYEQYF. In nucleotides, the CDR3 is TGTGCCAGCAGTTTAAGGGCAAACTCCTACGAGCAGTACTTC. The chain carries TRBV28 and TRBJ2-7; unclear D gene. The germline V gene encodes CDR1 MDHEN and CDR2 SYDVKM. Trimming removed 2 bases at V and 0 bases at J, with 8 bases between. The length of the CDR3 is 14 residues.

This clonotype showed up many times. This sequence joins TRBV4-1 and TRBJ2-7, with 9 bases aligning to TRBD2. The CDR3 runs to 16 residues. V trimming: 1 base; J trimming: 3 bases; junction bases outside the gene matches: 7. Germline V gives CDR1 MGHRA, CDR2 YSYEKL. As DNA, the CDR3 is TGCGCCAGCAGCCAAGTATCTCTAGCGGGAATCTACGAGCAGTACTTC. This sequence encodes CASSQVSLAGIYEQYF.

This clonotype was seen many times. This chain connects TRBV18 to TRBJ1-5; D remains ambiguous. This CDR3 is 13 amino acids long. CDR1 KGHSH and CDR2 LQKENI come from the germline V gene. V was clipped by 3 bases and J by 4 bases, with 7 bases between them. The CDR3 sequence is CASSPQPNQPQHF. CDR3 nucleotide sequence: TGTGCCAGCTCACCCCAACCGAATCAGCCCCAGCATTTT.

The DNA for the CDR3 is TGTGCCAGCAGCCCTCCGAGGGGAGAGCAGTTCTTC. Translated: CASSPPRGEQFF. V usage is TRBV3-1 and J usage is TRBJ2-1, with D tentatively TRBD1 or TRBD2 (5 bases each). The CDR3 spans 12 residues. V lost 4 bases and J lost 10, with 11 bases in between. Per the germline V gene, CDR1 is LGHDT and CDR2 is YNNKEL (reference sequence).

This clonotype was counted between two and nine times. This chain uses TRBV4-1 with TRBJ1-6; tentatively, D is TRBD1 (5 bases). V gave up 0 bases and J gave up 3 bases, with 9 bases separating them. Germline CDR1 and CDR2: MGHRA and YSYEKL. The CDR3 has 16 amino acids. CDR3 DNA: TGCGCCAGCAGCCAAGATGAAACAGGCTATAATTCACCCCTCCACTTT. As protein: CASSQDETGYNSPLHF.

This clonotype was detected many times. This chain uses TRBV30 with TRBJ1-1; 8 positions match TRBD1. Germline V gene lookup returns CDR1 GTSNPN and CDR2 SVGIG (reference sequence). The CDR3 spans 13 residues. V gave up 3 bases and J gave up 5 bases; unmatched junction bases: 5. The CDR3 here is CAWSQGARTEAFF. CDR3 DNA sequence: TGTGCCTGGAGCCAGGGGGCGCGGACTGAAGCTTTCTTT.

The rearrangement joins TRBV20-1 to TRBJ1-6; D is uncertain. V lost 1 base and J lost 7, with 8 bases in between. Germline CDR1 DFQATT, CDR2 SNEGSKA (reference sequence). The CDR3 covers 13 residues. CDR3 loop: CSARAGYNSPLHF. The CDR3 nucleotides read TGCAGTGCTAGAGCCGGTTACAATTCACCCCTCCACTTT.

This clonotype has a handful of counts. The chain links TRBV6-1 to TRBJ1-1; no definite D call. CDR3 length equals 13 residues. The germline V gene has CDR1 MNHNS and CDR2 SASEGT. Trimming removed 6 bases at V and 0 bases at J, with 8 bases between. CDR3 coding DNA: TGTGCCAGCAGCTTGCATCTGAACACTGAAGCTTTCTTT. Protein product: CASSLHLNTEAFF.

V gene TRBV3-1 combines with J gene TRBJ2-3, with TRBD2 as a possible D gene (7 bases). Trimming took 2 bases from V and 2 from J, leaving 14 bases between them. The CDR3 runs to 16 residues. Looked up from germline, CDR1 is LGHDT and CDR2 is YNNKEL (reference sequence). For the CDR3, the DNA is TGTGCCAGCAGCCAAAGGGGGGGAGGGTACACAGATACGCAGTATTTT. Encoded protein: CASSQRGGGYTDTQYF.